This T cell receptor (beta chain) was sequenced during a study of control samples from healthy donors and cancer patients. CDR1 and CDR2 from the germline V gene are MRHNA and SNTAGT. Trimming at V came to 5 bases and at J to 7 bases, leaving 4 bases not matched to a gene. This CDR3 is 15 amino acids long. Here immunoSEQ multiplex PCR was the method, and the copy in TCRdb shows in-frame clones only, minus some. Of tens of thousands of clones listed, 70% to 90% are singletons. The rearrangement links TRBV6-4 to TRBJ2-1; TRBD2 matches 14 bases. The sequence came from a woman aged 55-69 years in good health. Specimen: blood. This CDR3 is CASSQTSGGGNEQFF. DNA of the CDR3: TGTGCCAGCAGTCAGACTAGCGGGGGGGGGAATGAGCAGTTCTTC.